This TCR beta chain is drawn from a study of cytomegalovirus exposure and HLA in healthy donors. There are 16 residues in the CDR3. V shed 4 bases, J shed 2 bases, and the junction held 5 bases outside the gene matches. Germline CDR1 is SGHDN and CDR2 is FVKESK. The PCR had 60 Vbeta and 13 Jbeta primers. TCRdb keeps only in-frame clones here, not all; method: immunoSEQ multiplex PCR. The profile shows some 190,000 clones, about 81% of them singletons. This clone was recorded a few times. This chain joins TRBV14 and TRBJ1-1, with 12 positions matching TRBD1. The clonotype comes from a man aged 18 to 29 in good health and CMV-seronegative. The specimen sequenced was PBMCs. The CDR3 bases are TGTGCCAGCAGCCCATTGGGACAGGGGGCAAACACTGAAGCTTTCTTT. Amino acid sequence: CASSPLGQGANTEAFF.